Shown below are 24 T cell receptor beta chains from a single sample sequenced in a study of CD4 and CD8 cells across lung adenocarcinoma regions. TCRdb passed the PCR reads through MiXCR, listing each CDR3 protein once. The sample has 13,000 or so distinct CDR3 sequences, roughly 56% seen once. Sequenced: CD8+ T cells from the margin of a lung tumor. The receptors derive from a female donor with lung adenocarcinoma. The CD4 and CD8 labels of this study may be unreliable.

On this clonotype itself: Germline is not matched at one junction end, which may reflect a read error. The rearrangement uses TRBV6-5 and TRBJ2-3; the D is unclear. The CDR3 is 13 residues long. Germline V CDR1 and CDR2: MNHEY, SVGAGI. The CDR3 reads CASSSYTEDMQYF. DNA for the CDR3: TGTGCCAGCAGTTCGTACACGGAAGATATGCAGTACTTT.

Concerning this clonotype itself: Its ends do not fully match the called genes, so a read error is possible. Here the CDR3 DNA reads TGTGCCAGGAGCCCGGGCGGGCTTGGTAGAGAGACGCAGTACTTT. It codes for CARSPGGLGRETQYF. V gene TRBV5-8 combines with J gene TRBJ2-3, with TRBD2 as a possible D gene (5 bases). The V gene's germline CDR1 is SGHTS and CDR2 YDEGEE. The CDR3 is 15 residues long.

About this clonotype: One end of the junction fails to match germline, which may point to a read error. The DNA for the CDR3 is TGTGCCAGCAGGGGTAGCGGGCGCCGAGACCCAGATACGCAGTACTTT. It translates to CASRGSGRRDPDTQYF. The chain uses TRBV6-1 and TRBJ2-3; 7 bases are a match to TRBD2. This CDR3 is built from 16 residues. From germline, CDR1 is MNHNS and CDR2 SASEGT.

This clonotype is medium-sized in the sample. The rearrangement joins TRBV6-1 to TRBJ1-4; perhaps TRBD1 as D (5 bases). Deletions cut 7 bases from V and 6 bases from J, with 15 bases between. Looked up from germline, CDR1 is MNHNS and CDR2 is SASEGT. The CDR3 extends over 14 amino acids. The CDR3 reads CASTPGMGYEKLFF. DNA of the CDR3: TGTGCCAGCACCCCAGGGATGGGTTATGAAAAACTGTTTTTT.

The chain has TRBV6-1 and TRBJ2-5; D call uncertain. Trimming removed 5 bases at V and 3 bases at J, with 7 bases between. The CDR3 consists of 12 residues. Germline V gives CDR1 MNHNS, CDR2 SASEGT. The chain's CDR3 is CASSSQKETQYF. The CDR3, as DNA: TGTGCCAGCAGTAGCCAGAAAGAGACCCAGTACTTC.

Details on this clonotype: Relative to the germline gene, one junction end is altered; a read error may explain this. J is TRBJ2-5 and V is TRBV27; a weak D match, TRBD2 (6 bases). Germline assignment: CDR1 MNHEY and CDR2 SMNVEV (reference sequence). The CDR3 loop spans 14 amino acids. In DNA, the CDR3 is TGTGCGGGCAGCGGGCCTAGAGGCACAGATACCCAGTATTTC. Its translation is CAGSGPRGTDTQYF.

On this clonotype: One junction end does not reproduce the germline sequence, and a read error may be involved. The CDR3 sequence: CASSSGAATGYNEQFF. In DNA, the CDR3 is TGTGCTAGCAGCTCCGGGGCCGCAACAGGCTACAATGAGCAGTTCTTC. This chain connects TRBV7-7 to TRBJ2-1; either TRBD1 or TRBD2 may supply D (5 bases each). CDR1 SSHAT and CDR2 FNYEAQ come from the germline V gene (reference sequence). This CDR3 comprises 16 residues.

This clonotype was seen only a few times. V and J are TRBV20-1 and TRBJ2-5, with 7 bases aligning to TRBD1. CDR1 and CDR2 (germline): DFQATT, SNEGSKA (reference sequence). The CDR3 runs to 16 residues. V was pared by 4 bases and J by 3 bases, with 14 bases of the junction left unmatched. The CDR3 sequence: CSATDHRGVSEETQYF. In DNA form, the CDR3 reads TGCAGTGCTACCGACCACAGGGGCGTTTCGGAAGAGACCCAGTACTTC.

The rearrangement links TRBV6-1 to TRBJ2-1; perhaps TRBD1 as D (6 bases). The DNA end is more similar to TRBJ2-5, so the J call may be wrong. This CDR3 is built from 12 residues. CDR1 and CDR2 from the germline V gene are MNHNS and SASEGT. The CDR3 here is CASRARGETQYF. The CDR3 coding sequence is TGTGCCAGCCGGGCCAGGGGAGAGACCCAGTACTTC.

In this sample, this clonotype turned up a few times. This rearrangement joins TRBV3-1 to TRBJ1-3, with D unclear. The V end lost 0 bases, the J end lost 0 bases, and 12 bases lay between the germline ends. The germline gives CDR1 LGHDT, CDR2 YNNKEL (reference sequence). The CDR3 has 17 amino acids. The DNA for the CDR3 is TGTGCCAGCAGCCAAGAGGGAAGCATTCGCTCTGGAAACACCATATATTTT. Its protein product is CASSQEGSIRSGNTIYF.

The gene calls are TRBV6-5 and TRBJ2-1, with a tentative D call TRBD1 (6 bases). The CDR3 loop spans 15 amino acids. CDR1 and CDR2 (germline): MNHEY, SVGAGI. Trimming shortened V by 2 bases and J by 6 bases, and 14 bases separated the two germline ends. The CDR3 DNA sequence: TGTGCCAGCAGTTACGGGGCAGGGGCGAGCAATGAGCAGTTCTTC. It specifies CASSYGAGASNEQFF.

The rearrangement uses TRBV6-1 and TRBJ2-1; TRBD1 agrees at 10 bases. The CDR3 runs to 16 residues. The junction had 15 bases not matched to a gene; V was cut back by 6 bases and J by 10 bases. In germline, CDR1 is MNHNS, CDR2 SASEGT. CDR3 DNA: TGTGCCAGCAGCCTCCCGGGACAGGGGACTCGCTACGAGCAGTTCTTC. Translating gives CASSLPGQGTRYEQFF.

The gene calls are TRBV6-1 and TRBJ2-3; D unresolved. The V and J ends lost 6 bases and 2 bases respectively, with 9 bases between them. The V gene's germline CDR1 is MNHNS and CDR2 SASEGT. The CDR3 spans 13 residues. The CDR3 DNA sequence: TGTGCCAGCAGGGGCCTAAACACAGATACGCAGTATTTT. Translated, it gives CASRGLNTDTQYF.

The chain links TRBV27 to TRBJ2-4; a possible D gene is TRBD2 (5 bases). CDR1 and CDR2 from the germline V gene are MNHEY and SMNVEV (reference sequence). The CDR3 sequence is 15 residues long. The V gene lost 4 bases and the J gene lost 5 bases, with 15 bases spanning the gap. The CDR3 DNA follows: TGTGCCAGCAGTTCCGCGGTCCGGCGGGAAAACATTCAGTACTTC. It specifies CASSSAVRRENIQYF.

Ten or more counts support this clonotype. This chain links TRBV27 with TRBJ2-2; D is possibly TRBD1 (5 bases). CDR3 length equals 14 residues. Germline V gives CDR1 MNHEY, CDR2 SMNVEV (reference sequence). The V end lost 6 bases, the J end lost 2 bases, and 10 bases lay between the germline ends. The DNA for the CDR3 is TGTGCCAGCAGGGACATTCTTAACACCGGGGAGCTGTTTTTT. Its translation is CASRDILNTGELFF.

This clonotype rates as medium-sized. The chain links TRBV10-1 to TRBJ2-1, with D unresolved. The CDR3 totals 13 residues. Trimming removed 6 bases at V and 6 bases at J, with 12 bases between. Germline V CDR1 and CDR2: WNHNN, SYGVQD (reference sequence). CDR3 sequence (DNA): TGCGCCAGCAGCCCCGGACGAAGCAATGAGCAGTTCTTC. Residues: CASSPGRSNEQFF.

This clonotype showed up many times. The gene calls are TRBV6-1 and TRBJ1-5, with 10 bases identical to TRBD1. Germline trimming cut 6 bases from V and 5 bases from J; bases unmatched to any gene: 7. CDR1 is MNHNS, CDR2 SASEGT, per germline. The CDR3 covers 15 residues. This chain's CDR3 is CASRSDRGRDQPQHF. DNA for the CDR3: TGTGCCAGCAGAAGCGACAGGGGGCGCGATCAGCCCCAGCATTTT.

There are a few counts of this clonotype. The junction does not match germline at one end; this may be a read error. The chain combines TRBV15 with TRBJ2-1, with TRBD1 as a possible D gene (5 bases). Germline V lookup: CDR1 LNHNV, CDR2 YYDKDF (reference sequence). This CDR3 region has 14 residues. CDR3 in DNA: TGTGCCACCAGCAGAGAAATGGACACCGCGGCGCGGATCTTC. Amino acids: CATSREMDTAARIF.

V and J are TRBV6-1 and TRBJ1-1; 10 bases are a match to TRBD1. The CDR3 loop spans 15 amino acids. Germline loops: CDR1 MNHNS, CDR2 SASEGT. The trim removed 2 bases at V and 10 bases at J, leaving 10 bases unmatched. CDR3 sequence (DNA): TGTGCCAGCAGTGAAATCGTGGGACAGGGGAATGTAGCTTTCTTT. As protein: CASSEIVGQGNVAFF.

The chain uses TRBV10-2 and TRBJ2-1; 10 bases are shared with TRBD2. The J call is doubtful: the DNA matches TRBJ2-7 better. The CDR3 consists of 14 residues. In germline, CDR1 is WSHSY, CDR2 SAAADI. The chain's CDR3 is CATQRTSGTYEQYF. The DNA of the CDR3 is TGCGCCACCCAACGGACTAGCGGCACCTACGAGCAGTACTTC.

CDR3 sequence reads: CAGIGGRGQEIQYF. CDR3 sequence (DNA): TGCGCGGGCATCGGGGGCCGTGGCCAAGAGATTCAGTACTTC. This chain joins TRBV10-1 and TRBJ2-5; D may be TRBD1 or TRBD2 (6 bases each). The CDR3 consists of 14 residues. Germline V gene lookup returns CDR1 WNHNN and CDR2 SYGVQD (reference sequence).

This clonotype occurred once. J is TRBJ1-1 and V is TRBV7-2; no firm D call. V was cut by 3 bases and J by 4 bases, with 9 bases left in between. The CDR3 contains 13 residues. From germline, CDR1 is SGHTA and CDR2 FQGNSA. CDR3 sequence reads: CASSFDGGTEAFF. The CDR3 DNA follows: TGTGCCAGCAGCTTCGACGGCGGCACTGAAGCTTTCTTT.

The CDR3 bases are TGTGCCAGCAGCCGAGAGGCCACCAGGGTCTCCTACGAGCAGTACTTC. It specifies CASSREATRVSYEQYF. The chain is built from TRBV7-2 and TRBJ2-5, with TRBD1 as a possible D gene (5 bases). The assigned J gene may be wrong: the sequence end matches TRBJ2-7 better. Germline lookup yields CDR1 SGHTA and CDR2 FQGNSA. The CDR3 length is 16 residues.

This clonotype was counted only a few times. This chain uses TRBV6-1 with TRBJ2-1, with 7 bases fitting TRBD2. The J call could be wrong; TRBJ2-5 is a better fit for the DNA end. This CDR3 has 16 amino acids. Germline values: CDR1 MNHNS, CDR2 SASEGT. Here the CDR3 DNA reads TGTGCCAGCAGTGAGGTTCCCGGACTAGGGAGGGAGACCCAGTACTTC. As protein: CASSEVPGLGRETQYF.